Listed below are T cell receptor beta chains from one sample, sequenced in a study of T cell changes during pregnancy in multiple sclerosis. Assay used: immunoSEQ multiplex PCR; TCRdb lists only in-frame clones, some missing. This sample carries tens of thousands of clones, 75% to 95% of them seen once, and the ten largest clones take 0.9% to 0.95%. Here the sequenced sample was peripheral blood, taken before pregnancy. The source is a female donor with multiple sclerosis, enrolled in a pregnancy study. Both conserved end residues are part of each CDR3. The D gene is left open where the match is weak. Clone size is not always given. Where it is, it says once, few, many or a class for expanded clones.

D: TRBD2; size: -; J: TRBJ2-7; V: TRBV11-2; CDR3: CASSLNSGRANEQYF; DNA: TGTGCCAGCAGCTTAAATAGCGGGAGGGCCAACGAGCAGTACTTC
D: -; size: -; J: TRBJ2-1; V: TRBV7-2; CDR3: CASAGQGRSNEQFF; DNA: TGTGCCAGTGCTGGGCAGGGTCGTAGCAATGAGCAGTTCTTC
D: -; size: -; J: TRBJ2-3; V: TRBV30; CDR3: CAWSSETVTDTQYF; DNA: TGTGCCTGGAGTTCTGAGACAGTCACAGATACGCAGTATTTT
D: -; size: -; J: TRBJ1-3; V: TRBV23-1; CDR3: CASSQGQGSPGNTIYF; DNA: TGCGCCAGCAGTCAAGGCCAGGGGAGCCCTGGAAACACCATATATTTT
D: TRBD2; size: -; J: TRBJ2-1; V: TRBV18; CDR3: CASSPMRLAGPEQFF; DNA: TGTGCCAGCTCACCAATGAGACTAGCGGGTCCTGAGCAGTTCTTC
D: -; size: -; J: TRBJ2-5; V: TRBV18; CDR3: CASSPSNQETQYF; DNA: TGTGCCAGCTCACCGAGTAACCAAGAGACCCAGTACTTC
D: -; size: -; J: TRBJ1-4; V: TRBV5-4; CDR3: CASSLAGRVGDEKLFF; DNA: TGTGCCAGCAGCTTGGCTGGGAGGGTAGGGGATGAAAAACTGTTTTTT
D: TRBD1; size: -; J: TRBJ1-1; V: TRBV28; CDR3: CASSPPDRGLRRAFF; DNA: TGTGCCAGCAGTCCGCCGGACAGGGGACTTAGGAGGGCTTTCTTT
D: TRBD1; size: few; J: TRBJ1-1; V: TRBV30; CDR3: CAWRAWDRRNTEAFF; DNA: TGTGCCTGGAGGGCTTGGGACAGGAGGAACACTGAAGCTTTCTTT
D: TRBD2; size: -; J: TRBJ2-1; V: TRBV12-5; CDR3: CASGPGLAGGLIGYNEQFF; DNA: TGTGCTAGTGGCCCCGGACTAGCGGGGGGTTTAATTGGATACAATGAGCAGTTCTTC
D: TRBD1; size: once; J: TRBJ2-4; V: TRBV6-5; CDR3: CASSTSRGNIQYF; DNA: TGTGCCAGCAGTACCTCCAGGGGGAACATTCAGTACTTC
D: TRBD2; size: -; J: TRBJ2-3; V: TRBV4-3; CDR3: CASSQSRLLAGGHPLQYF; DNA: TGCGCCAGCAGCCAAAGTAGGTTGCTAGCGGGGGGGCACCCATTGCAGTATTTT
D: -; size: -; J: TRBJ1-5; V: TRBV15; CDR3: CATQVSNQPQHF; DNA: TGTGCCACCCAGGTTAGCAATCAGCCCCAGCATTTT
D: TRBD1; size: once; J: TRBJ1-1; V: TRBV5-4; CDR3: CASSLAAGGAFF; DNA: TGTGCCAGCAGCTTGGCGGCAGGGGGTGCTTTCTTT
D: TRBD2; size: -; J: TRBJ2-2; V: TRBV4-2; CDR3: CASSHPSGPSTGELFF; DNA: TGTGCCAGCAGCCACCCTAGCGGACCCAGCACCGGGGAGCTGTTTTTT
D: -; size: -; J: TRBJ2-2; V: TRBV6-5; CDR3: CASSYMAPGELFF; DNA: TGTGCCAGCAGTTACATGGCTCCCGGGGAGCTGTTTTTT
D: TRBD1; size: -; J: TRBJ2-1; V: TRBV7-3; CDR3: CASSIGTGDWNEQFF; DNA: TGTGCCAGCAGCATCGGGACAGGGGATTGGAATGAGCAGTTCTTC
D: TRBD2; size: -; J: TRBJ2-1; V: TRBV10-3; CDR3: CAIRLLAGGPNEQFF; DNA: TGTGCCATCAGGTTACTAGCGGGAGGGCCGAATGAGCAGTTCTTC
D: TRBD2; size: -; J: TRBJ2-5; V: TRBV7-9; CDR3: CASSLPGRGFRAETQYF; DNA: TGTGCCAGCAGCCTTCCGGGGAGGGGTTTTCGGGCAGAGACCCAGTACTTC
D: -; size: -; J: TRBJ2-3; V: TRBV7-3; CDR3: CASSLVFSTDTQYF; DNA: TGTGCCAGCAGCTTAGTCTTTAGCACAGATACGCAGTATTTT
D: -; size: -; J: TRBJ2-7; V: TRBV19; CDR3: CASSILAGQHYEQYF; DNA: TGTGCCAGTAGTATATTGGCGGGACAGCATTACGAGCAGTACTTC
D: -; size: -; J: TRBJ2-1; V: TRBV6-6; CDR3: CASSRQQNSYNEQFF; DNA: TGTGCCAGCAGCCGACAGCAAAACTCCTACAATGAGCAGTTCTTC
D: -; size: -; J: TRBJ1-5; V: TRBV19; CDR3: CASSIGGSFQPQHF; DNA: TGTGCCAGTAGTATTGGAGGGTCTTTTCAGCCCCAGCATTTT
D: TRBD1; size: -; J: TRBJ1-1; V: TRBV5-8; CDR3: CASSLRQGFTEAFF; DNA: TGTGCCAGCAGCTTAAGACAGGGATTCACTGAAGCTTTCTTT
D: TRBD2; size: -; J: TRBJ2-3; V: TRBV7-7; CDR3: CASSTGTSRNTDTQYF; DNA: TGTGCCAGCAGCACCGGGACTAGCAGAAACACAGATACGCAGTATTTT
D: -; size: once; J: TRBJ1-1; V: TRBV10-3; CDR3: CAISESGGPEAFF; DNA: TGTGCCATCAGTGAGTCTGGGGGCCCTGAAGCTTTCTTT
D: -; size: -; J: TRBJ1-1; V: TRBV19; CDR3: CASSIYVSDTEAFF; DNA: TGTGCCAGTAGTATTTACGTATCGGACACTGAAGCTTTCTTT
D: -; size: -; J: TRBJ2-1; V: TRBV25-1; CDR3: CASSYSGHEQFF; DNA: TGTGCCAGCAGTTATAGCGGACATGAGCAGTTCTTC
D: TRBD1; size: -; J: TRBJ2-7; V: TRBV19; CDR3: CASSNLGTGNYEQYF; DNA: TGTGCCAGTAGTAATCTGGGGACAGGGAACTACGAGCAGTACTTC
D: TRBD1; size: -; J: TRBJ1-5; V: TRBV27; CDR3: CASSTSLGTGNQPQHF; DNA: TGTGCCAGCAGTACCTCCCTCGGGACAGGAAATCAGCCCCAGCATTTT
D: -; size: few; J: TRBJ1-1; V: TRBV19; CDR3: CASSTRGLTEAFF; DNA: TGTGCCAGTAGTACCAGGGGTCTCACTGAAGCTTTCTTT
D: -; size: -; J: TRBJ2-3; V: TRBV4-2; CDR3: CASSQDYRGYTDTQYF; DNA: TGTGCCAGCAGCCAAGATTACCGGGGATACACAGATACGCAGTATTTT
D: TRBD1; size: -; J: TRBJ2-7; V: TRBV7-9; CDR3: CASSSPGGQQYF; DNA: TGTGCCAGCAGCTCCCCAGGGGGCCAGCAGTACTTC
D: -; size: -; J: TRBJ1-1; V: TRBV7-8; CDR3: CASSAETDTEAFF; DNA: TGTGCCAGCAGCGCCGAGACAGACACTGAAGCTTTCTTT
D: TRBD1; size: once; J: TRBJ1-3; V: TRBV7-9; CDR3: CASSLRQGPGNTIYF; DNA: TGTGCCAGCAGCTTAAGACAGGGCCCTGGAAACACCATATATTTT
D: -; size: -; J: TRBJ2-1; V: TRBV9; CDR3: CASSPRTENEQFF; DNA: TGTGCCAGCAGCCCCCGGACAGAAAACGAGCAGTTCTTC
D: -; size: -; J: TRBJ2-3; V: TRBV29-1; CDR3: CSWASGTDTQYF; DNA: TGCAGTTGGGCTAGCGGCACAGATACGCAGTATTTT
D: -; size: -; J: TRBJ2-2; V: TRBV2; CDR3: CASSEQGLNTGELFF; DNA: TGTGCCAGCAGTGAACAGGGTCTCAACACCGGGGAGCTGTTTTTT
D: TRBD1; size: -; J: TRBJ1-1; V: TRBV27; CDR3: CASSPQQGIEAFF; DNA: TGTGCCAGCAGTCCCCAACAGGGGATTGAAGCTTTCTTT
D: -; size: -; J: TRBJ2-7; V: TRBV6-5; CDR3: CASTLNPGHYEQYF; DNA: TGTGCCAGCACCCTCAACCCAGGACACTACGAGCAGTACTTC
D: -; size: -; J: TRBJ2-7; V: TRBV7-5; CDR3: CVRSRGIRGHLCEQYF; DNA: TGTGTCAGAAGCCGGGGGATAAGGGGGCACCTCTGCGAGCAGTACTTC
D: TRBD1; size: -; J: TRBJ1-1; V: TRBV14; CDR3: CASSVWTGVMNTEAFF; DNA: TGTGCCAGCAGCGTCTGGACAGGGGTCATGAACACTGAAGCTTTCTTT
D: -; size: -; J: TRBJ2-7; V: TRBV14; CDR3: CASSQEEVSEQYF; DNA: TGTGCCAGCAGCCAAGAGGAGGTCTCCGAGCAGTACTTC
D: -; size: -; J: TRBJ2-7; V: TRBV4-1; CDR3: CASSQQGSAYEQYF; DNA: TGCGCCAGCAGCCAGCAGGGGTCGGCGTACGAGCAGTACTTC
D: -; size: -; J: TRBJ2-7; V: TRBV9; CDR3: CASSAETEPARGYEQYF; DNA: TGTGCCAGCAGCGCAGAGACTGAGCCGGCTAGGGGGTACGAGCAGTACTTC
D: -; size: -; J: TRBJ1-6; V: TRBV12-5; CDR3: CASAARNGNSPLHF; DNA: TGTGCTAGTGCGGCGAGGAATGGGAATTCACCCCTCCACTTT
D: TRBD2; size: -; J: TRBJ2-3; V: TRBV10-3; CDR3: CATIAGTDTQYF; DNA: TGTGCCACCATAGCGGGGACAGATACGCAGTATTTT
D: TRBD2; size: -; J: TRBJ2-3; V: TRBV10-3; CDR3: CATRDYITDTQYF; DNA: TGTGCCACTCGGGACTATATCACAGATACGCAGTATTTT
D: TRBD2; size: -; J: TRBJ2-3; V: TRBV27; CDR3: CASSLKAGGPQYF; DNA: TGTGCCAGCAGTTTAAAAGCGGGGGGGCCCCAGTATTTT
D: TRBD1; size: -; J: TRBJ2-2; V: TRBV9; CDR3: CASSVLQGTSNTGELFF; DNA: TGTGCCAGCAGCGTCCTACAGGGGACCTCGAACACCGGGGAGCTGTTTTTT
D: TRBD2; size: -; J: TRBJ2-7; V: TRBV5-4; CDR3: CASSPGNLGLAEEQYF; DNA: TGTGCCAGCAGCCCGGGGAACTTGGGACTAGCCGAAGAGCAGTACTTC
D: TRBD1; size: -; J: TRBJ1-1; V: TRBV9; CDR3: CASSPRQGEGTEAFF; DNA: TGTGCCAGCAGCCCACGACAGGGCGAGGGCACTGAAGCTTTCTTT
D: -; size: once; J: TRBJ2-1; V: TRBV7-6; CDR3: CASSLDLAALYNEQFF; DNA: TGTGCCAGCAGCCTAGACTTAGCGGCCCTTTACAATGAGCAGTTCTTC
D: -; size: -; J: TRBJ2-1; V: TRBV7-9; CDR3: CASSLSEAEQFF; DNA: TGTGCCAGCAGCTTAAGCGAGGCTGAGCAGTTCTTC
D: -; size: -; J: TRBJ2-2; V: TRBV27; CDR3: CATRVLGTPNTGELFF; DNA: TGTGCCACCCGGGTACTCGGGACTCCTAACACCGGGGAGCTGTTTTTT
D: -; size: -; J: TRBJ1-2; V: TRBV6-5; CDR3: CASREKNYGYTF; DNA: TGTGCCAGCAGGGAGAAAAACTATGGCTACACCTTC
D: -; size: -; J: TRBJ1-2; V: TRBV19; CDR3: CASSSSQRGADGYTF; DNA: TGTGCCAGTAGCTCCTCCCAGCGGGGCGCGGATGGCTACACCTTC
D: TRBD1; size: -; J: TRBJ1-1; V: TRBV5-1; CDR3: CASSLAGTANTEAFF; DNA: TGCGCCAGCAGCTTGGCCGGGACAGCGAACACTGAAGCTTTCTTT
D: -; size: -; J: TRBJ1-3; V: TRBV13; CDR3: CASSSQDFSGNTIYF; DNA: TGTGCCAGCAGCTCCCAGGATTTCTCTGGAAACACCATATATTTT